The clone carrying this TCR beta chain was observed many times. The data derive from a study of T cells in Graves' hyperthyroidism and ophthalmopathy. CDR3 size: 17 residues. Germline V gives CDR1 MNHNS, CDR2 SASEGT. V shed 0 bases, J shed 1 base, and the junction held 6 bases outside the gene matches. The study enrolled patients aged 18 to 65 with newly diagnosed hyperthyroidism of under 2 months' duration. Progressors' blood was drawn at hyperthyroidism diagnosis, before ophthalmopathy symptoms. Amplified TCR beta CDR3 regions derived from RNA transcripts. When the TCR CDR3 underwent first-round RT-PCR, the HTBI primer set was used. One entry per CDR3 protein results from TCRdb running MiXCR on the multiplex PCR reads. The sample yields 130,000 to 150,000 distinct CDR3 sequences, 22% seen once.

This TCR came from a woman aged 50 to 60 with Graves' hyperthyroidism that later progressed to Graves' ophthalmopathy. Sequenced material: blood. The rearrangement uses TRBV6-1 and TRBJ2-3; 8 bases are a match to TRBD1. The CDR3 DNA sequence: TGTGCCAGCAGTGAAGCGCCGCCGGGACAGGGCACAGATACGCAGTATTTT. Translated: CASSEAPPGQGTDTQYF.